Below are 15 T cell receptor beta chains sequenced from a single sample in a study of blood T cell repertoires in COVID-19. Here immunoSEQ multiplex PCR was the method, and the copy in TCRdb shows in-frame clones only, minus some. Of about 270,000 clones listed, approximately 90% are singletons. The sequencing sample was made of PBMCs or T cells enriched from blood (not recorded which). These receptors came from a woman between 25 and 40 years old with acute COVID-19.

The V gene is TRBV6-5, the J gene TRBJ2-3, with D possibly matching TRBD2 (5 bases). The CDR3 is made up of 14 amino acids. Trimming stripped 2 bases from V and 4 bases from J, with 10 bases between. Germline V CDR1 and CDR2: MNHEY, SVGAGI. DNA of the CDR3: TGTGCCAGCAGTTACCGGGGTCTGGCAGATACGCAGTATTTT. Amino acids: CASSYRGLADTQYF.

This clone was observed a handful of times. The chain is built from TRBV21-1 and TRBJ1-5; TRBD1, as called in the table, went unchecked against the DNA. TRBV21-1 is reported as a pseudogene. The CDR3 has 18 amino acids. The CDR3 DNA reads TGTGCCAGCAGCACGGCGAACGGGACAGGACTCAACAATCAGCCCCAGCATTTT. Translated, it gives CASSTANGTGLNNQPQHF.

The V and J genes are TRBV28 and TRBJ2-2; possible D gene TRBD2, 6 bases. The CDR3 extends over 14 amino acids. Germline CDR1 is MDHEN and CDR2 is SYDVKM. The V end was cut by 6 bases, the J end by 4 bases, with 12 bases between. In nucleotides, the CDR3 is TGTGCCAGCAGCGCGGGGCCACTCACCGGGGAGCTGTTTTTT. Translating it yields CASSAGPLTGELFF.

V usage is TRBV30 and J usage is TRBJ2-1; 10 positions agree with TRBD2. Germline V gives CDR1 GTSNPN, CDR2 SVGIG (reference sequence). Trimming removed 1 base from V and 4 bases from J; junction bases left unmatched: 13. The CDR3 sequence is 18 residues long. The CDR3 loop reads CAWSGKPGLALKYNEQFF. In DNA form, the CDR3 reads TGTGCCTGGAGTGGCAAACCGGGACTAGCGTTGAAATACAATGAGCAGTTCTTC.

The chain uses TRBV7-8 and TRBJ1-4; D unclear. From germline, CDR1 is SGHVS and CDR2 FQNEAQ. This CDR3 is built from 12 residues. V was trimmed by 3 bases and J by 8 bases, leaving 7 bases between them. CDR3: CASSFFQEKLFF. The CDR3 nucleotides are TGTGCCAGCAGCTTTTTCCAGGAAAAACTGTTTTTT.

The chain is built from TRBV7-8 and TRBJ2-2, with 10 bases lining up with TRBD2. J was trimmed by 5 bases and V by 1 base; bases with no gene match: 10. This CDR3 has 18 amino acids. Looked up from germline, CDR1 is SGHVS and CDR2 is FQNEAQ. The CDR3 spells CASSLDFASGRRTGELFF. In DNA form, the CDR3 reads TGTGCCAGCAGCTTAGATTTTGCTAGCGGGAGACGGACCGGGGAGCTGTTTTTT.

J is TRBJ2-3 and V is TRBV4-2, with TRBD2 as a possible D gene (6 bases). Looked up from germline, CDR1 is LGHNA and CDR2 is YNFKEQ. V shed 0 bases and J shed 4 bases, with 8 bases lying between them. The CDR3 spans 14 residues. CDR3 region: CASSQEERADTQYF. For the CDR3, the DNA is TGTGCCAGCAGCCAAGAGGAGCGGGCAGATACGCAGTATTTT.

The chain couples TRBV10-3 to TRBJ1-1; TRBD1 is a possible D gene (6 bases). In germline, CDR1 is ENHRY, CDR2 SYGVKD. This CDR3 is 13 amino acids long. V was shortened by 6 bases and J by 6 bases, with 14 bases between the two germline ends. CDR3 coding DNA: TGTGCCATCAGCCCGGGACAAGACTCTGAAGCTTTCTTT. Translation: CAISPGQDSEAFF.

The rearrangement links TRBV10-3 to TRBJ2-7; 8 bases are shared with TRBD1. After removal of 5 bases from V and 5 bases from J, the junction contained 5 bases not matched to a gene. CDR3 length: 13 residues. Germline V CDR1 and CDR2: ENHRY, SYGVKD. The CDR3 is CAISRTGLDEQYF. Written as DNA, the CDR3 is TGTGCCATCAGTAGGACAGGGTTGGACGAGCAGTACTTC.

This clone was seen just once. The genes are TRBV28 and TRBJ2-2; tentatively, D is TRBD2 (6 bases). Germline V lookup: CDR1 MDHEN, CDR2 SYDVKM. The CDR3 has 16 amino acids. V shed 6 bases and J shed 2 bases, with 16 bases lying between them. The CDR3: CASRAGGGENTGELFF. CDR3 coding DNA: TGTGCCAGCAGGGCTGGAGGAGGGGAAAACACCGGGGAGCTGTTTTTT.

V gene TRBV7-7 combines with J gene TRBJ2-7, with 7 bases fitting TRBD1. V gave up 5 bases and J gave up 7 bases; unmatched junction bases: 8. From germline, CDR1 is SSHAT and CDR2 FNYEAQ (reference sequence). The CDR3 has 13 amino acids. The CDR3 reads CASSVGQEREQYF. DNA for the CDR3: TGTGCCAGCAGCGTCGGACAGGAGAGAGAGCAGTACTTC.

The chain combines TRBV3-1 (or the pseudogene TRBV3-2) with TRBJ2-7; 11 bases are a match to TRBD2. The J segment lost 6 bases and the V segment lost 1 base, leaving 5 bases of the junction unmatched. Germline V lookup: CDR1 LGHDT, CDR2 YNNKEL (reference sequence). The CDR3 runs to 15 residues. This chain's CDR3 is CASSQVSLAGGEQYF. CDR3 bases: TGTGCCAGCAGCCAAGTCAGTCTAGCGGGAGGCGAGCAGTACTTC.

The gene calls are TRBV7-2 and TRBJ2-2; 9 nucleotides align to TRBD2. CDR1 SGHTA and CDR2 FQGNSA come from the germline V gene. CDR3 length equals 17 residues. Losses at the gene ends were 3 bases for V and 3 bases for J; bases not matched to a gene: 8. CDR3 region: CASSFLAGRFDTGELFF. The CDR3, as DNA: TGTGCCAGCAGCTTCCTAGCGGGGAGGTTCGACACCGGGGAGCTGTTTTTT. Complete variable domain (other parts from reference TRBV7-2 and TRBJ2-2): GAGVSQSPSNKVTEKGKDVELRCDPISGHTALYWYRQSLGQGLEFLIYFQGNSAPDKSGLPSDRFSAERTGGSVSTLTIQRTQQEDSAVYLCASSFLAGRFDTGELFFGEGSRLTVL.

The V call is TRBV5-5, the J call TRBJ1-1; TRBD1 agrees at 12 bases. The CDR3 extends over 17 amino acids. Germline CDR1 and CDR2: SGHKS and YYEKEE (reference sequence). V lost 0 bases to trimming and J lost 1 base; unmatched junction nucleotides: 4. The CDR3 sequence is CASSLEPGQGANTEAFF. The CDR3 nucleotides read TGTGCCAGCAGCTTGGAGCCGGGACAGGGGGCGAACACTGAAGCTTTCTTT.

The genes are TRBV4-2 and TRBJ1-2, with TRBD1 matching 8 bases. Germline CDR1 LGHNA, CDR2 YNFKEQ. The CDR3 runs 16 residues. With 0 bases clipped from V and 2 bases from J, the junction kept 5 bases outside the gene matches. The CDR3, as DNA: TGTGCCAGCAGCCAAGAATGGGGACAGGCCAACTATGGCTACACCTTC. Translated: CASSQEWGQANYGYTF.